A single sample gave rise to the 9 T cell receptor beta chains below, sequenced in a study of blood T cell repertoires in COVID-19 (dated by TCRdb to 2019 to 2021). Libraries were prepared through the immunoSEQ multiplex PCR assay. TCRdb stores this immuneACCESS table with in-frame sequences only. Part of the clones is absent; in the studies checked, under half of the shortfall reflects unresolved V genes, and no reason is known for the rest. This sample has about 170,000 clones in its table, and approximately 82% of those were observed once. The ten largest clones add up to 3.6% of the sample. Specimen: PBMCs or T cells enriched from blood (not recorded which). Every receptor here comes from a woman in her 50s in a cohort exposed to, infected with or recovered from COVID-19 (not recorded which).

The chain couples TRBV7-3 to TRBJ2-2, with 7 positions matching TRBD1. This CDR3 has 15 amino acids. The J segment lost 1 base and the V segment lost 6 bases, leaving 5 bases of the junction unmatched. CDR1 SGHTA and CDR2 FQGTGA come from the germline V gene. The CDR3 DNA reads as TGTGCCAGCAGACCGGGACAGAAGAACACCGGGGAGCTGTTTTTT. Amino acids: CASRPGQKNTGELFF.

The V gene is TRBV20-1, the J gene TRBJ2-3, with TRBD2 as a possible D gene (5 bases). Germline V CDR1 and CDR2: DFQATT, SNEGSKA (reference sequence). Trimming left V 3 bases short and J 1 base short, with 8 bases between. This CDR3 region has 13 residues. CDR3 sequence (DNA): TGCAGTGCTAGTTGGCGGGGCACAGATACGCAGTATTTT. Protein product: CSASWRGTDTQYF.

V gene TRBV28 combines with J gene TRBJ2-5; 8 bases align to TRBD2. Germline values: CDR1 MDHEN, CDR2 SYDVKM. The CDR3 is 16 amino acids. V lost 2 bases to trimming and J lost 0 bases; unmatched junction nucleotides: 5. The CDR3 loop is CASSLAGGPYQETQYF. For the CDR3, the DNA is TGTGCCAGCAGTTTAGCGGGGGGCCCGTACCAAGAGACCCAGTACTTC.

For this clone: The same CDR3 also results from other DNA sequences found in this sample. The gene calls are TRBV10-3 and TRBJ1-1; D uncertain. V dropped 0 bases and J dropped 6 bases, with 8 bases sitting between them. The germline CDR1 and CDR2 sequences are ENHRY and SYGVKD. The length of the CDR3 is 13 residues. The DNA of the CDR3 is TGTGCCATCAGTGAGTCGAGCCTACCTGAAGCTTTCTTT. Residues: CAISESSLPEAFF.

This clone occurred once. This sequence joins TRBV27 and TRBJ2-2; possible D gene TRBD2, 6 bases. The V end was cut by 6 bases, the J end by 0 bases, with 14 bases between. Germline V CDR1 and CDR2: MNHEY, SMNVEV (reference sequence). There are 16 residues in the CDR3. The chain's CDR3 is CASRPQRDSNTGELFF. CDR3 nucleotide sequence: TGTGCCAGCAGACCCCAGAGGGACTCGAACACCGGGGAGCTGTTTTTT.

This clone was recorded a few times. Different DNA sequences within this sample yield the same CDR3. CDR3 sequence (DNA): TGCGCCAGCAGCCTCGGCGACTCCACAGATACGCAGTATTTT. Translated, it gives CASSLGDSTDTQYF. The rearrangement uses TRBV5-1 and TRBJ2-3; D gene uncertain. Trimming pared 4 bases from V and 2 bases from J, leaving 11 bases between. Germline CDR1 reads SGHRS; CDR2 reads YFSETQ. The CDR3 has 14 amino acids.

CDR3 protein: CASSLWGTGGFFREQYF. The CDR3 nucleotides are TGTGCCAGCAGTTTATGGGGGACAGGGGGTTTTTTTCGCGAGCAGTACTTC. The chain recombines TRBV28 with TRBJ2-7; 11 nucleotides match TRBD1. Per the germline V gene, CDR1 is MDHEN and CDR2 is SYDVKM. V trimming: 0 bases; J trimming: 6 bases; junction bases outside the gene matches: 10. The CDR3 consists of 17 residues.

This clone showed up many times. V usage is TRBV2 and J usage is TRBJ2-7; possible D gene TRBD1, 6 bases. The CDR3 contains 13 residues. Germline V gene sequence: CDR1 SNHLY, CDR2 FYNNEI. V was trimmed by 6 bases and J by 4 bases, leaving 13 bases between them. CDR3 in amino acids: CASRSGQKYEQYF. The CDR3 DNA is TGTGCCAGCAGGAGCGGACAGAAATACGAGCAGTACTTC.

This clone was seen just once. The chain combines TRBV2 with TRBJ2-3; a possible D gene is TRBD1 (6 bases). Per germline, CDR1 SNHLY and CDR2 FYNNEI. The ends were cut back, 8 bases at V and 0 bases at J, with 18 bases in the middle. The CDR3 is 16 amino acids. The DNA for the CDR3 is TGTGCCAGCCGAGACCGGACAGCGCCAAGCACAGATACGCAGTATTTT. Translated, it gives CASRDRTAPSTDTQYF.